Shown below are 10 T cell receptor beta chains from a single sample sequenced in a study of vaccination effects on CD4 cells after COVID-19. Peptide-pool stimulation followed by sequencing identified expanded antigen-specific CD4+ clonotypes in the ViraFEST assay. Cells that had been cultured for about 10 days were the source of isolated CD4+ T cells. Profiled with immunoSEQ multiplex PCR; TCRdb holds only in-frame clones, not every one. The table lists more than 25,000 clones, approximately 68% of them singletons. No antigens are known for them. The source material was CD4+ T cells from PBMCs cultured with HCoV-229E spike peptides, sampled before COVID-19 vaccination. These receptors came from a human donor who received a COVID-19 vaccine.

The chain recombines TRBV4-1 with TRBJ2-6; no clear D. V lost 0 bases, J lost 1 base, and 16 bases lay in between. This CDR3 contains 19 residues. CDR1 is MGHRA, CDR2 YSYEKL, per germline. The CDR3: CASSQDRWQAPSGANVLTF. The CDR3 DNA reads as TGCGCCAGCAGCCAAGATAGATGGCAGGCGCCGTCTGGGGCCAACGTCCTGACTTTC.

J is TRBJ2-3 and V is TRBV7-8, with 7 positions matching TRBD2. The V and J ends lost 3 bases and 4 bases, in that order; junction bases with no gene match: 7. Germline V gene lookup returns CDR1 SGHVS and CDR2 FQNEAQ. The CDR3 is 15 amino acids. DNA for the CDR3: TGTGCCAGCAGCTTCCCTGGGGGGGGAGCAGATACGCAGTATTTT. As protein: CASSFPGGGADTQYF.

This sequence joins TRBV11-3 and TRBJ2-3; D not resolved. The CDR3 is 13 residues long. The V end was cut by 5 bases, the J end by 2 bases, with 8 bases between. Germline values: CDR1 SGHNT, CDR2 YENEEA. The CDR3, as DNA: TGTGCCAGCAGCCCCCGCGCCACAGATACGCAGTATTTT. Translation: CASSPRATDTQYF. Looking up the rest from reference TRBV11-3 and TRBJ2-3 gives the full variable domain: EAGVVQSPRYKIIEKKQPVAFWCNPISGHNTLYWYLQNLGQGPELLIRYENEEAVDDSQLPKDRFSAERLKGVDSTLKIQPAELGDSAVYLCASSPRATDTQYFGPGTRLTVL.

Note on this clone: Other DNA variants within this sample encode the same CDR3. The chain couples TRBV30 to TRBJ1-5; TRBD1 might be the D (5 bases). Germline V gene lookup returns CDR1 GTSNPN and CDR2 SVGIG (reference sequence). The ends were cut back, 0 bases at V and 2 bases at J, with 5 bases in the middle. The CDR3 is 13 amino acids. This CDR3 is CAWSVQGNQPQHF. The CDR3, as DNA: TGTGCCTGGAGTGTACAGGGCAATCAGCCCCAGCATTTT.

This clone was picked up a small number of times. The rearrangement joins TRBV27 to TRBJ2-1; D might be TRBD1 (6 bases). CDR1 is MNHEY and CDR2 is SMNVEV in the germline V gene (reference sequence). The ends were cut back, 10 bases at V and 3 bases at J, with 16 bases in the middle. CDR3 length: 14 residues. CDR3 residues: CATLPDSYYNEQFF. As DNA, the CDR3 is TGTGCCACCCTGCCGGACAGCTACTACAATGAGCAGTTCTTC.

The chain couples TRBV7-8 to TRBJ2-5; D is undetermined. The CDR3 consists of 17 residues. Germline V gives CDR1 SGHVS, CDR2 FQNEAQ. V was cut by 2 bases and J by 1 base, with 17 bases left in between. The CDR3 is CASSLWRSERFQETQYF. The CDR3 region has the DNA TGTGCCAGCAGCTTATGGCGGTCAGAGAGGTTCCAAGAGACCCAGTACTTC.

The chain has TRBV28 and TRBJ1-2, with D perhaps TRBD1 (6 bases). The CDR3 contains 12 residues. The ends were cut back, 5 bases at V and 9 bases at J, with 13 bases in the middle. CDR1 and CDR2 from the germline V gene are MDHEN and SYDVKM. Here the CDR3 reads CASSRGPRRYTF. As DNA, the CDR3 is TGTGCCAGCAGTCGGGGGCCTAGGCGCTACACCTTC.

This clone was seen a handful of times. The V and J genes are TRBV5-4 and TRBJ1-2, with 10 bases that match TRBD1. CDR1 is SGHNT and CDR2 is YYREEE in the germline V gene (reference sequence). The J segment lost 6 bases and the V segment lost 0 bases, leaving 2 bases of the junction unmatched. The CDR3 extends over 14 amino acids. CDR3 sequence reads: CASSLGQGANGYTF. For the CDR3, the DNA is TGTGCCAGCAGCTTGGGACAGGGGGCTAATGGCTACACCTTC.

Written as DNA, the CDR3 is TGTGCCAGCTCACCATTATCATGGTCGCGGGGGGCCACGCAAGAGACCCAGTACTTC. Its protein is CASSPLSWSRGATQETQYF. V usage is TRBV18 and J usage is TRBJ2-5; 8 bases map to TRBD2. V lost 2 bases, J lost 2 bases, and 16 bases stayed unmatched. The CDR3 covers 19 residues. Germline V gene lookup returns CDR1 KGHSH and CDR2 LQKENI.

The CDR3 here is CASSQRYTDTQYF. DNA for the CDR3: TGCGCCAGCAGCCAACGATACACAGATACGCAGTATTTT. The J gene is TRBJ2-3, the V gene TRBV4-3; no clear D gene. V lost 2 bases to trimming and J lost 2 bases, with 5 bases between them. From germline, CDR1 is LGHNA and CDR2 YSLEER. The CDR3 sequence is 13 residues long.